Below are 27 T cell receptor beta chains sequenced from a single sample in a study of CD8+ T cells in alopecia areata. This sample's treatment: oral pan-JAK inhibitor, 5-10 mg twice daily. RNA extraction and reverse transcription yielded cDNA as sequencing template. Assay: immunoSEQ multiplex PCR; the TCRdb copy retains only in-frame clones and omits some. The repertoire has roughly 110,000 clones, 56% of them found once; the top ten carry 3% to 3.5%. Sequenced material: CD4+ T cells sorted from blood, taken at week 24, from a patient treated with tofacitinib. The receptors derive from a human donor with alopecia areata.

The V call is TRBV4-1, the J call TRBJ1-2; D unclear. V shed 5 bases and J shed 2 bases, with 9 bases lying between them. Looked up from germline, CDR1 is MGHRA and CDR2 is YSYEKL. The CDR3 length is 13 residues. CDR3 DNA: TGCGCCAGCAGCTTAAGGGCCAACTATGGCTACACCTTC. This encodes CASSLRANYGYTF.

This clone has more than one count but fewer than ten. The chain has TRBV5-4 and TRBJ1-2; no firm D call. From germline, CDR1 is SGHNT and CDR2 YYREEE (reference sequence). V was pared by 1 base and J by 13 bases, with 17 bases between. The CDR3 contains 13 residues. This chain's CDR3 is CASSLYGPRGSTF. The DNA for the CDR3 is TGTGCCAGCAGCTTGTACGGCCCCCGAGGTAGCACCTTC.

The rearrangement uses TRBV18 and TRBJ2-3; D not certain. V was shortened by 0 bases and J by 1 base, with 8 bases between the two germline ends. The CDR3 is 15 amino acids. The germline V gene encodes CDR1 KGHSH and CDR2 LQKENI. The CDR3 spells CASSPPAGGTDTQYF. DNA for the CDR3: TGTGCCAGCTCACCACCGGCAGGAGGCACAGATACGCAGTATTTT.

The V and J genes are TRBV14 and TRBJ2-5; D ambiguous. Trimming stripped 5 bases from V and 5 bases from J, with 12 bases between. Germline V lookup: CDR1 SGHDN, CDR2 FVKESK. The CDR3 spans 13 residues. In DNA form, the CDR3 reads TGTGCCAGCAGCTCAGCCCCCAAGGAGACCCAGTACTTC. It codes for CASSSAPKETQYF.

The chain carries TRBV7-2 and TRBJ1-1, with 9 bases matching TRBD1. This CDR3 is built from 14 residues. After removal of 3 bases from V and 2 bases from J, the junction contained 1 base not matched to a gene. Per the germline V gene, CDR1 is SGHTA and CDR2 is FQGNSA. CDR3 residues: CASSLGQGNTEAFF. CDR3 coding DNA: TGTGCCAGCAGCTTGGGACAGGGAAACACTGAAGCTTTCTTT. Using reference TRBV7-2 and TRBJ1-1 for the parts outside the CDR3, the full variable domain is GAGVSQSPSNKVTEKGKDVELRCDPISGHTALYWYRQSLGQGLEFLIYFQGNSAPDKSGLPSDRFSAERTGGSVSTLTIQRTQQEDSAVYLCASSLGQGNTEAFFGQGTRLTVV.

The chain couples TRBV9 to TRBJ1-4; D remains ambiguous. This CDR3 region has 16 residues. CDR1 SGDLS and CDR2 YYNGEE come from the germline V gene. The V end was cut by 3 bases, the J end by 4 bases, with 16 bases between. The CDR3 loop reads CASSASLDGRNEKLFF. Written as DNA, the CDR3 is TGTGCCAGCAGCGCATCCCTTGACGGCCGTAATGAAAAACTGTTTTTT.

The chain is built from TRBV4-1 and TRBJ2-7, with D perhaps assigned TRBD1 or TRBD2 (5 bases each). CDR1 and CDR2 (germline): MGHRA, YSYEKL. Trimming removed 1 base at V and 7 bases at J, with 20 bases between. This CDR3 comprises 16 residues. CDR3 protein: CASSQAPGRLIGEQYF. CDR3 nucleotide sequence: TGCGCCAGCAGCCAAGCTCCGGGACGGCTGATTGGGGAGCAGTACTTC.

The chain is built from TRBV5-6 and TRBJ2-7; TRBD1 matches 8 bases. Germline V gene data show CDR1 as SGHDT and CDR2 as YYEEEE. The CDR3 runs to 14 residues. V trimming: 1 base; J trimming: 3 bases; junction bases outside the gene matches: 3. CDR3 amino acids: CASSLPGQGYEQYF. The CDR3 nucleotides are TGTGCCAGCAGCTTGCCAGGACAGGGCTACGAGCAGTACTTC.

The chain combines TRBV29-1 with TRBJ2-3, with D unclear. V was pared by 7 bases and J by 2 bases, with 19 bases between. Per germline, CDR1 SQVTM and CDR2 ANQGSEA. The CDR3 has 15 amino acids. CDR3 amino acids: CSAARPTAVTDTQYF. In DNA, the CDR3 is TGCAGCGCCGCCCGACCCACCGCGGTCACAGATACGCAGTATTTT.

This clone has a handful of counts. This chain connects TRBV7-9 to TRBJ1-4; D may be TRBD1 (5 bases). Trimming cost V 2 bases and J 8 bases, with 15 bases left between them. CDR1 SEHNR and CDR2 FQNEAQ come from the germline V gene (reference sequence). CDR3 length: 15 amino acids. DNA of the CDR3: TGTGCCAGCAGCTTACAGGGAGGGATGGTGGAAAAACTGTTTTTT. Its protein product is CASSLQGGMVEKLFF.

The chain has TRBV30 and TRBJ2-4, with 11 bases fitting TRBD2. The CDR3 has 13 residues. Unmatched junction bases numbered 2, after V lost 7 bases and J lost 3 bases. The germline V gene has CDR1 GTSNPN and CDR2 SVGIG (reference sequence). Here the CDR3 DNA reads TGTGCCTCTAGCGGGGGGTTCAAAAACATTCAGTACTTC. Translating gives CASSGGFKNIQYF. Looking up the rest from reference TRBV30 and TRBJ2-4 gives the full variable domain: SQTIHQWPATLVQPVGSPLSLECTVEGTSNPNLYWYRQAAGRGLQLLFYSVGIGQISSEVPQNLSASRPQDRQFILSSKKLLLSDSGFYLCASSGGFKNIQYFGAGTRLSVL.

There are a few counts of this clone. The V gene is TRBV5-4, the J gene TRBJ2-1, with TRBD2 as a possible D gene (6 bases). The CDR3 loop spans 15 amino acids. Germline CDR1 reads SGHNT; CDR2 reads YYREEE (reference sequence). The ends were cut back, 2 bases at V and 1 base at J, with 10 bases in the middle. CDR3 in amino acids: CASSFDSGSYNEQFF. Written as DNA, the CDR3 is TGTGCCAGCAGCTTTGATAGCGGTTCCTACAATGAGCAGTTCTTC. The variable domain in full, completed from reference TRBV5-4 and TRBJ2-1, reads ETGVTQSPTHLIKTRGQQVTLRCSSQSGHNTVSWYQQALGQGPQFIFQYYREEENGRGNFPPRFSGLQFPNYSSELNVNALELDDSALYLCASSFDSGSYNEQFFGPGTRLTVL.

The chain recombines TRBV2 with TRBJ2-5; weak D call: TRBD1 (6 bases). Germline V CDR1 and CDR2: SNHLY, FYNNEI. V gave up 2 bases and J gave up 2 bases, with 15 bases separating them. CDR3 length: 16 residues. In DNA, the CDR3 is TGTGCCAGCAGTGAACCCCAGGGGTGGGGGCAAGAGACCCAGTACTTC. Encoded protein: CASSEPQGWGQETQYF.

The chain has TRBV19 and TRBJ2-7; either TRBD1 or TRBD2 may supply D (5 bases each). Trimming stripped 6 bases from V and 5 bases from J, with 17 bases between. Germline V CDR1 and CDR2: LNHDA, SQIVND (reference sequence). This CDR3 comprises 14 residues. In DNA, the CDR3 is TGTGCCAGTAGATCGTATGGGACCCACAACGAGCAGTACTTC. Its protein is CASRSYGTHNEQYF.

This sequence joins TRBV6-5 and TRBJ1-1; no firm D call. CDR3 length equals 14 residues. CDR1 MNHEY and CDR2 SVGAGI come from the germline V gene. Trimming shortened V by 2 bases and J by 0 bases, and 7 bases separated the two germline ends. In DNA form, the CDR3 reads TGTGCCAGCAGTTACGGCCGGGTGAACACTGAAGCTTTCTTT. Encoded protein: CASSYGRVNTEAFF.

V gene TRBV18 combines with J gene TRBJ2-7; D not resolved. The V end lost 6 bases, the J end lost 2 bases, and 11 bases lay between the germline ends. The germline V gene has CDR1 KGHSH and CDR2 LQKENI. The CDR3 sequence is 13 residues long. As DNA, the CDR3 is TGTGCCAGCTCCCTTAACGAACCCTACGAGCAGTACTTC. Translating gives CASSLNEPYEQYF.

The genes are TRBV14 and TRBJ1-2, with a possible D match to TRBD1 (6 bases). This CDR3 region has 15 residues. V was cut by 1 base and J by 4 bases, with 13 bases left in between. Germline values: CDR1 SGHDN, CDR2 FVKESK. The CDR3 region is CASSQVVGRGYGYTF. CDR3 coding DNA: TGTGCCAGCAGCCAAGTGGTGGGCAGGGGCTATGGCTACACCTTC.

There are a few counts of this clone. The chain uses TRBV5-1 and TRBJ2-1; D unresolved. Trimming pared 1 base from V and 9 bases from J, leaving 5 bases between. This CDR3 is 11 amino acids long. Per the germline V gene, CDR1 is SGHRS and CDR2 is YFSETQ. DNA for the CDR3: TGCGCCAGCAGCTTGAATATTGAGCAGTTCTTC. Its protein product is CASSLNIEQFF. Looking up the rest from reference TRBV5-1 and TRBJ2-1 gives the full variable domain: KAGVTQTPRYLIKTRGQQVTLSCSPISGHRSVSWYQQTPGQGLQFLFEYFSETQRNKGNFPGRFSGRQFSNSRSEMNVSTLELGDSALYLCASSLNIEQFFGPGTRLTVL.

The chain combines TRBV11-2 with TRBJ1-1; D not certain. Between the trimmed V and J ends, which lost 1 base and 5 bases, there was a span of 20 bases. Germline CDR1 is SGHAT and CDR2 is FQNNGV. The CDR3 consists of 17 residues. CDR3 sequence: CASSLGRGMGSRTEAFF. CDR3 coding DNA: TGTGCCAGCAGCTTAGGTCGAGGGATGGGGTCGAGGACTGAAGCTTTCTTT.

The rearrangement joins TRBV7-9 to TRBJ2-1, with a possible D match to TRBD1 (5 bases). Germline CDR1 reads SEHNR; CDR2 reads FQNEAQ (reference sequence). V gave up 7 bases and J gave up 4 bases, with 17 bases separating them. The length of the CDR3 is 15 residues. The CDR3 coding sequence is TGTGCCAGCAAGCCCATCGGCGACAGATACAATGAGCAGTTCTTC. Protein: CASKPIGDRYNEQFF.

The chain uses TRBV5-6 and TRBJ1-2; TRBD1 matches 8 bases. Germline trimming cut 8 bases from V and 7 bases from J; bases unmatched to any gene: 7. Germline loops: CDR1 SGHDT, CDR2 YYEEEE. This CDR3 is built from 12 residues. The CDR3 region has the DNA TGTGCCAGTAGACAGGGGCCTGGTGGCTACACCTTC. Translating gives CASRQGPGGYTF.

The CDR3 here is CAWSVDYEKLFF. The CDR3 coding sequence is TGTGCCTGGAGTGTAGATTATGAAAAACTGTTTTTT. This chain joins TRBV30 and TRBJ1-4; D uncertain. V lost 0 bases and J lost 6, with 5 bases in between. Germline assignment: CDR1 GTSNPN and CDR2 SVGIG (reference sequence). The length of the CDR3 is 12 residues.

V usage is TRBV4-1 and J usage is TRBJ1-6; D remains ambiguous. The germline CDR1 and CDR2 sequences are MGHRA and YSYEKL. The CDR3 is 14 amino acids. Trimming pared 8 bases from V and 3 bases from J, leaving 11 bases between. Written as DNA, the CDR3 is TGCGCCAGCGGCTTGGATCGCTATAATTCACCCCTCCACTTT. Residues: CASGLDRYNSPLHF.

The genes are TRBV2 and TRBJ2-5; D is ambiguous. The CDR3 contains 12 residues. The germline CDR1 and CDR2 sequences are SNHLY and FYNNEI. V gave up 4 bases and J gave up 9 bases, with 12 bases separating them. The CDR3, as DNA: TGTGCCAGCAGTGGGAACTCCGTGGCCCAGTACTTC. The encoded protein is CASSGNSVAQYF. Supplemented by reference TRBV2 and TRBJ2-5, the full variable domain reads EPEVTQTPSHQVTQMGQEVILRCVPISNHLYFYWYRQILGQKVEFLVSFYNNEISEKSEIFDDQFSVERPDGSNFTLKIRSTKLEDSAMYFCASSGNSVAQYFGPGTRLLVL.

The chain has TRBV14 and TRBJ1-5; 7 bases map to TRBD1. V lost 5 bases, J lost 2 bases, and 3 bases stayed unmatched. Germline CDR1 SGHDN, CDR2 FVKESK. The CDR3 length is 14 residues. The CDR3 coding sequence is TGTGCCAGCAGCGCTACAGGGGGCAATCAGCCCCAGCATTTT. Its protein is CASSATGGNQPQHF.

In its sample, this clone was seen a few times. The rearrangement links TRBV6-5 to TRBJ1-5; D might be TRBD1 (5 bases). Between the trimmed V and J ends, which lost 2 bases and 4 bases, there was a span of 9 bases. The length of the CDR3 is 14 residues. The germline V gene encodes CDR1 MNHEY and CDR2 SVGAGI. The CDR3 DNA reads TGTGCCAGCAGTTACGTGGGGGTAAATCAGCCCCAGCATTTT. This encodes CASSYVGVNQPQHF.

The chain couples TRBV23-1 to TRBJ1-6, with a possible D match to TRBD1 (5 bases). TRBV23-1 is reported as an ORF; its role is uncertain. This CDR3 region has 12 residues. V was shortened by 10 bases and J by 5 bases, with 9 bases between the two germline ends. This chain's CDR3 is CATGTDNSPLHF. The CDR3 coding sequence is TGCGCCACGGGGACGGATAATTCACCCCTCCACTTT.